This TCR beta chain came from a study of regulatory T cells in long-lasting Graves disease (TCRdb year 2021). In terms of the full investigation: In the newly diagnosed Graves' disease group, patients had been taking antithyroid drugs for less than 3 months. Peripheral blood TCR sequencing and RNA sequencing compared persistent Graves' disease patients with newly diagnosed Graves' disease patients. A total of about 33 samples underwent TCR sequencing: around 13 from persistent and roughly 20 from newly diagnosed Graves' disease patients. The study took place in China and was registered as a clinical trial. Broader findings and caveats from the paper: Only peripheral blood was studied, because thyroid tissue, the primary lesion, was inaccessible. The authors noted that the small sample size was a limitation that may lower accuracy. Sequencing and analysis were restricted to the TCR beta chain. Lower TCR Shannon entropy and fewer highly expanded clones were observed in persistent Graves' disease patients than in newly diagnosed patients, which suggested clonal expansion. Patients with persistent disease shared more public clonotypes (around 2,500) than newly diagnosed patients did (approximately 1,000). Persistent disease showed preferential use of TRBV28, TRBJ1-2 and TRBJ2-5, whereas newly diagnosed disease favored TRBV20-1 and TRBJ2-1.

This clonotype was seen repeatedly, ten times or more. The antigen this receptor binds is unknown. There are no base qualities to consult, and no much larger clone falls within one base. The CDR3 runs 15 residues from the cysteine to the phenylalanine. Just the 45-base CDR3 DNA is kept, in frame starting at base 1. CDR1 and CDR2 are drawn from the germline V gene: SGDLS, YYNGEE. The junction carries 13 bases between V and J, which are trimmed by 4 bases and 0 bases respectively. The sample's time point label is to be understood as: newly diagnosed GD, antithyroid drugs for less than 3 months. RNA was extracted from PBMCs in TRIzol for both TCR sequencing and RNA sequencing. Graves' disease was diagnosed according to American Thyroid Association guidelines. Patients for the study were recruited at an endocrinology department in Xi'an, China. From each patient, 7.5 to 10 milliliters of peripheral blood was collected into an EDTA anticoagulant tube. PBMCs were isolated by Ficoll Paque Plus density gradient separation without further T cell sorting. RNA quality was checked with an Agilent 2100 Bioanalyzer and agarose gel, and concentration with a NanoDrop 2000.

Receptors were amplified or captured by multiplex PCR. Sequencing instrument: Illumina HiSeq 4000. To build TCR beta libraries, CDR3 regions were amplified by Arm-PCR using iRepertoire HTBI primers. Gel purification was performed on PCR products prior to sequencing. As for the authors' bioinformatics: Across samples, about 63 TRBV and 14 TRBJ segments were identified and used for gene usage analysis of CDR3 amino acid clonotypes. COPE and FqMerger were used to merge the filtered high-quality paired reads into contigs. BLAST was used to align contigs to the IMGT TRBV, TRBD and TRBJ reference genes, and CDR3 was defined following IMGT. Highly expanded clones were defined as clonotypes with a frequency above 0.1%. Shannon entropy was used to measure repertoire diversity, and the Gini coefficient was used to measure V-J evenness. Public clonotypes were defined as clonotypes shared by more than one individual. TCRdb reprocessed the public reads (quality trimming at Q25 with fastp, clone calling with MiXCR) and kept in-frame beta chains. Rows are unified per CDR3 protein, each entry keeping the most common DNA and genes. None of the V and J calls come from the authors' own analysis; TCRdb made them. This sample comprises 360,000 or so distinct CDR3 sequences, 15% to 20% of them detected only once. The ten largest clones add up to about 32% of the sample.

The same specimen was also included in a second study, on T cells in Graves' hyperthyroidism and ophthalmopathy. As noted in the second study: A patient counted as having stable Graves' hyperthyroidism if no progression to ophthalmopathy occurred over 18 months of follow-up. Hyperthyroidism patients were aged 18 to 65 years and newly diagnosed, with disease duration of less than 2 months. The study excluded patients with uncontrolled infections, other autoimmune diseases, pregnancy or lactation. Clinical symptoms, serum thyroxine and TRAb, thyroid ultrasound, and orbital computed tomography formed the basis for the diagnoses. The TCR CDR3 was subjected to a first round of RT-PCR using the HTBI primer set and the Qiagen OneStep RT-PCR kit. Most expanded thyroid clonotypes (frequency above 0.001) were also detected in blood, suggesting blood repertoires may reflect thyroid immune responses. A 13 V-J signature model separated ophthalmopathy from stable hyperthyroidism, with 87.88% sensitivity and 81.08% specificity in cross-validation and 80%/75% in testing. In validation, the model predicted progression to ophthalmopathy with about 71% sensitivity and 72.22% specificity, a median of approximately 6.7 months before onset. TCR V-J signatures able to tell the groups apart were searched for in a discovery cohort of approximately 95 patients, of whom approximately 40 had Graves' ophthalmopathy and about 60 had stable Graves' hyperthyroidism. An independent validation cohort of some 18 hyperthyroidism patients and roughly 16 patients who later progressed to ophthalmopathy tested prospective prediction of ophthalmopathy. For training and testing, the 100 or so patients in the discovery cohort were randomly divided in a 7:3 ratio. In addition, the study compared T-cell repertoires in thyroid tissue and in blood from a handful of Graves' hyperthyroidism patients. After sampling, hyperthyroidism patients received methimazole starting at 30 mg daily, and ophthalmopathy patients received high-dose intravenous methylprednisolone. A second multiplex PCR round built the libraries, followed by size selection and purification. Libraries were sequenced paired-end with 100 bp reads on an Illumina HiSeq2000. SOAPnuke was used to process the raw data, removing reads that contained adapters or uncalled bases, had a mean Phred below 15, or lacked an exact match to the constant primer or identifier. High-quality paired reads were merged using COPE v1.2.5, and each unique nucleotide sequence was defined as a clonotype. MiTCR v1.1 was used to align the clonotypes against IMGT TRBV, TRBD and TRBJ reference segments. The analysis included only V-J combinations with a frequency above 0.0001, which together covered approximately 99% of the repertoires. A TCS score was defined as the ratio between F50 (clonal expansion) and ExV (chaos), using BLOSUM62-based TCRdist between CDR3 peptides within each V-J. Welch's t-statistics and random forest reduced roughly 540 V-J features to about 13, which were used in a naive Bayes classifier (R e1071). Sample size was not statistically predetermined, and investigators were not blinded to group allocation. TCR Vbeta CDR3 sequencing of around 130 peripheral blood samples (more than 40 ophthalmopathy, 75 hyperthyroidism and around 17 progressor patients) is reported in the paper.

The sequences come from peripheral blood mononuclear cells (PBMCs), collected at new diagnosis, from a patient treated with antithyroid drugs. The sequence joins TRBV9 to TRBJ1-1; TRBD1 could be the D gene, as 5 bases match. The origin of this receptor is a man aged 40-49 years with Graves disease. Donor details come from another sample of the same person, matched by shared clones. The CDR3 protein: CASSLGRGLNTEAFF. The nucleotide sequence is given as TGTGCCAGCAGCTTGGGTAGGGGCCTGAACACTGAAGCTTTCTTT.